This TCR beta chain was identified in a study of blood T cell repertoires in COVID-19. Overall study: Samples representing acute and convalescent COVID-19 were sourced from the United States, Italy and Spain. PBMCs, B-cell-depleted T cells, or T cells provided the cDNA or gDNA that made up the material.

Authors' processing steps: Using reference gene primer amplification, nucleated cell counts were estimated. Assay used: immunoSEQ multiplex PCR; TCRdb lists only in-frame clones, some missing. V and J calls and clone size follow that table, whereas D and trimming were derived from the DNA. Of almost 25,000 clones listed, 92% were seen once; the top ten hold approximately 30%. Germline V gene sequence: CDR1 MNHEY, CDR2 SVGAGI. J was trimmed by 7 bases and V by 8 bases; bases with no gene match: 8. The CDR3 has 12 amino acids. This sequence was found in a man aged 70 or older with active COVID-19. The sequenced material came from peripheral blood. This chain joins TRBV6-5 and TRBJ2-7, with 7 bases fitting TRBD2. The CDR3 DNA reads as TGTGCCAGCGGGGCGGGAGTCTGGGAGCAGTACTTC. Its translation is CASGAGVWEQYF.